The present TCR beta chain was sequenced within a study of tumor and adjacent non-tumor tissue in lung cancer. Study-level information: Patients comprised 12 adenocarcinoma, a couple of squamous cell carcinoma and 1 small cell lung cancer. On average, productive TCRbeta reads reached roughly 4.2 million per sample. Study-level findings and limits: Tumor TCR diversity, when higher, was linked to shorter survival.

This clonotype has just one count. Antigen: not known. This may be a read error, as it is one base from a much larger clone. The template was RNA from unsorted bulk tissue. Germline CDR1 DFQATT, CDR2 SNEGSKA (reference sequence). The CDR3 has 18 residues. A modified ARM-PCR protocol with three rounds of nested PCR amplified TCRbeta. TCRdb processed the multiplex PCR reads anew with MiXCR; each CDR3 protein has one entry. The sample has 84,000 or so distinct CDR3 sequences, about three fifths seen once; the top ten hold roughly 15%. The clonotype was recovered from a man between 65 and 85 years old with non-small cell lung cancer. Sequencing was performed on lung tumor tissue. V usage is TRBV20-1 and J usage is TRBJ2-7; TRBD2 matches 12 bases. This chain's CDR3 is CSTRGRLAGGYQTYEQYF. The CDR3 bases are TGCAGTACTAGAGGTCGGCTAGCGGGAGGGTATCAGACCTACGAGCAGTACTTC.